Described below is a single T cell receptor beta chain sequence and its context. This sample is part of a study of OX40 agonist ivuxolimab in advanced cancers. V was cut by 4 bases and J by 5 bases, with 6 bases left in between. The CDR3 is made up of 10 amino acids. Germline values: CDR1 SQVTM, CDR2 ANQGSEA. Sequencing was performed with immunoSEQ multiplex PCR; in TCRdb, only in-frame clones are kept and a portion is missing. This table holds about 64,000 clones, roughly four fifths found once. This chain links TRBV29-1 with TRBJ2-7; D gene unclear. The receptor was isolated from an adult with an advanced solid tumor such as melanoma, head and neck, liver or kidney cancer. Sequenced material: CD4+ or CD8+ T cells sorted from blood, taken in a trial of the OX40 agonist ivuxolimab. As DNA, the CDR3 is TGCAGCGTTGGAGGTAACGAGCAGTACTTC. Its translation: CSVGGNEQYF.